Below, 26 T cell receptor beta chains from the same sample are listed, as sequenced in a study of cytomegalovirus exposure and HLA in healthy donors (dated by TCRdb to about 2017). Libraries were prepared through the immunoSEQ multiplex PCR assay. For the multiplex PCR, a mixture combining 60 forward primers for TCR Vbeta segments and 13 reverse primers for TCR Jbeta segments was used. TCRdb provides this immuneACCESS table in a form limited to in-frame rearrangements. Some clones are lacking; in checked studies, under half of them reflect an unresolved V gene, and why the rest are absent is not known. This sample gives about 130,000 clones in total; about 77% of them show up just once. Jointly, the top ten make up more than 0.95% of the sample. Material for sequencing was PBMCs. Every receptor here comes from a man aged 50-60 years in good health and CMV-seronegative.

CDR3: CASSDPGDKGTDTQYF. CDR3 nucleotide sequence: TGCGCCAGCAGTGATCCCGGGGACAAGGGCACAGATACGCAGTATTTT. J is TRBJ2-3 and V is TRBV10-2; weak D call: TRBD1 (6 bases). Germline CDR1 WSHSY, CDR2 SAAADI. Trimming took off 3 bases at V and 1 base at J, with 14 bases between the two ends. This CDR3 has 16 residues.

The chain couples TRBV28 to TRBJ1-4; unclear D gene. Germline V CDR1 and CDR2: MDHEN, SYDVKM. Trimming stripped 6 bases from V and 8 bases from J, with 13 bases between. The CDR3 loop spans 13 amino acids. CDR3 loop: CASSDFSGEKLFF. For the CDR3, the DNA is TGTGCCAGCAGCGACTTCAGTGGGGAAAAACTGTTTTTT.

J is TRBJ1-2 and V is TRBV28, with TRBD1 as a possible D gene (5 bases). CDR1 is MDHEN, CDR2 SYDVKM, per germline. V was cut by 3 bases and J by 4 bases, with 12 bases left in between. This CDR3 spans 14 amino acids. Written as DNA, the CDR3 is TGTGCCAGCAGTTTGCGACAGTTCAGCTATGGCTACACCTTC. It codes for CASSLRQFSYGYTF.

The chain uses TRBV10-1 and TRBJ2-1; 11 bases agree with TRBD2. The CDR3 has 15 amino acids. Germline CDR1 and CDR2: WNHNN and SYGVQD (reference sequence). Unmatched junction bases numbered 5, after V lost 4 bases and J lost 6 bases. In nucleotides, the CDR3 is TGCGCCAGCAGTGCCGGGACTAGCGGTCGCAATGAGCAGTTCTTC. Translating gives CASSAGTSGRNEQFF.

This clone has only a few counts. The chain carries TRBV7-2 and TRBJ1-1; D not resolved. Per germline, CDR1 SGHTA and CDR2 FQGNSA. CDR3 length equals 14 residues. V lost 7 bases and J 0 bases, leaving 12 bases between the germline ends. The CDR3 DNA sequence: TGTGCCAGCATGGTCAGTAGCCTGAACACTGAAGCTTTCTTT. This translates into CASMVSSLNTEAFF.

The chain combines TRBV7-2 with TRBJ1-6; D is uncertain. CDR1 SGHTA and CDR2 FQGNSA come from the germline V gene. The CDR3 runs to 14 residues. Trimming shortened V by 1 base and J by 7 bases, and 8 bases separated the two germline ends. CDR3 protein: CASSLVYRNSPLHF. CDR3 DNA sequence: TGTGCCAGCAGCTTAGTATACCGGAATTCACCCCTCCACTTT.

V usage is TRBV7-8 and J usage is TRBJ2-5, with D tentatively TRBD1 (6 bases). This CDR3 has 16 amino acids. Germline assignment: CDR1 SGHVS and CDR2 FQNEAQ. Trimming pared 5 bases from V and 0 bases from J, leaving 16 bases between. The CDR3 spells CASSPQGDTYQETQYF. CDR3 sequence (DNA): TGTGCCAGCAGCCCACAGGGAGACACATACCAAGAGACCCAGTACTTC.

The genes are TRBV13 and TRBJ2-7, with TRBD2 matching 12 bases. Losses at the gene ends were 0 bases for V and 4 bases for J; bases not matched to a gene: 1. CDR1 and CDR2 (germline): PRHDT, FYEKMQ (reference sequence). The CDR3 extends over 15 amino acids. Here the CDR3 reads CASSLGTSGSYEQYF. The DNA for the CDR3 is TGTGCCAGCAGCTTAGGGACTAGCGGGAGTTACGAGCAGTACTTC.

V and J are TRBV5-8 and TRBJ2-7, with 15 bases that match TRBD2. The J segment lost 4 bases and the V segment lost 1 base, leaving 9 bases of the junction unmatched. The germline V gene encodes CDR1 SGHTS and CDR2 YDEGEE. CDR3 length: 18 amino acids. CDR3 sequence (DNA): TGTGCCAGCAGCTTGCCGGGACTAGCGGGAGGTACTGCATACGAGCAGTACTTC. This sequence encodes CASSLPGLAGGTAYEQYF. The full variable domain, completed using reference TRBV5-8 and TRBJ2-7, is EAGVTQSPTHLIKTRGQQATLRCSPISGHTSVYWYQQALGLGLQFLLWYDEGEERNRGNFPPRFSGRQFPNYSSELNVNALELEDSALYLCASSLPGLAGGTAYEQYFGPGTRLTVT.

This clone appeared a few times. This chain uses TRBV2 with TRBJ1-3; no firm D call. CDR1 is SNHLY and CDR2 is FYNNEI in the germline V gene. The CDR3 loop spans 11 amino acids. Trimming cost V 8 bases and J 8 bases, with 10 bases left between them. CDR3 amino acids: CASGSGDTIYF. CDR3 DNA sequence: TGTGCCAGCGGAAGCGGGGACACCATATATTTT. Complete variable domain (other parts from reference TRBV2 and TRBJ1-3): EPEVTQTPSHQVTQMGQEVILRCVPISNHLYFYWYRQILGQKVEFLVSFYNNEISEKSEIFDDQFSVERPDGSNFTLKIRSTKLEDSAMYFCASGSGDTIYFGEGSWLTVV.

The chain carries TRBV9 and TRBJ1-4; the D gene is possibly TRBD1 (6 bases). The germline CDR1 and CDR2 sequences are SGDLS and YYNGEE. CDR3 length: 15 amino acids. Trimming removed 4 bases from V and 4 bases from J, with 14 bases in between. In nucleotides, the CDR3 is TGTGCCAGCAGCCCTCGCCGACAGGTTAATGAAAAACTGTTTTTT. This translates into CASSPRRQVNEKLFF.

The CDR3 sequence: CASSLGLATGNEQFF. In DNA, the CDR3 is TGTGCCAGCAGTCTGGGGTTAGCGACCGGGAATGAGCAGTTCTTC. The rearrangement links TRBV2 to TRBJ2-1; possible D gene TRBD2, 5 bases. The CDR3 is made up of 15 amino acids. Trimming took 5 bases from V and 7 from J, leaving 18 bases between them. Germline loops: CDR1 SNHLY, CDR2 FYNNEI.

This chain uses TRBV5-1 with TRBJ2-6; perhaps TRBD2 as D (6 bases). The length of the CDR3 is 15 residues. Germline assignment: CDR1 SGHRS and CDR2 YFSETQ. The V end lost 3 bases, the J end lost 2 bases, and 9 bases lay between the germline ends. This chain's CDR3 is CASSYGLTGANVLTF. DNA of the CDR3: TGCGCCAGCAGCTACGGACTAACTGGGGCCAACGTCCTGACTTTC.

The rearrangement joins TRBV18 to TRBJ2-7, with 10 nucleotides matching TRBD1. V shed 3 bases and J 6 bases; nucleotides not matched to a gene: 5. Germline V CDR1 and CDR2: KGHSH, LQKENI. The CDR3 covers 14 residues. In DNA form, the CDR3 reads TGTGCCAGCTCACCCGGGACAGGGGCCCGCGAGCAGTACTTC. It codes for CASSPGTGAREQYF.

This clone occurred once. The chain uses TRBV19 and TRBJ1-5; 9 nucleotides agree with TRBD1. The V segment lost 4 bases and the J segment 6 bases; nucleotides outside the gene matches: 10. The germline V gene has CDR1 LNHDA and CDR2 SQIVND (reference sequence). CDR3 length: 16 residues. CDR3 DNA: TGTGCCAGTAGTACGGGACAGGGTTCCTGGGGTCAGCCCCAGCATTTT. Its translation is CASSTGQGSWGQPQHF.

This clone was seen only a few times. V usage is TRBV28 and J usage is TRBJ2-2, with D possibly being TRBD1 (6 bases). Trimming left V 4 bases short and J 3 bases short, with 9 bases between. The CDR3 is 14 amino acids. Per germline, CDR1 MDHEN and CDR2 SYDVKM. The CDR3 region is CASSSPGDTGELFF. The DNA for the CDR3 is TGTGCCAGCAGTTCCCCAGGGGACACCGGGGAGCTGTTTTTT.

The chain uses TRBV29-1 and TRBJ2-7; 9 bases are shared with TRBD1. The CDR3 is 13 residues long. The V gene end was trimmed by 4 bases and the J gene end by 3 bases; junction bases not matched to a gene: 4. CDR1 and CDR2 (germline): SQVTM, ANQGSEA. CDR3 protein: CSVGTGVDYEQYF. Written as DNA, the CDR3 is TGCAGCGTTGGGACAGGGGTTGACTACGAGCAGTACTTC.

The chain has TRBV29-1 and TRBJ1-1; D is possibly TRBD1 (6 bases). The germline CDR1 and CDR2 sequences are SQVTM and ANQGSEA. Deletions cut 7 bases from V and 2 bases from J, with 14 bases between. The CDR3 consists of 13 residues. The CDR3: CSGETGSNTEAFF. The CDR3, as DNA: TGCAGCGGGGAGACAGGCTCCAACACTGAAGCTTTCTTT.

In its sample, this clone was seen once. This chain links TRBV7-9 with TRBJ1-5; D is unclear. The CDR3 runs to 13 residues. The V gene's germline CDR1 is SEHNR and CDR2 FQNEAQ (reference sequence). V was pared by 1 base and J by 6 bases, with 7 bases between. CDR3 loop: CASSLDSGQPQHF. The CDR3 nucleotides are TGTGCCAGCAGCTTAGACTCGGGTCAGCCCCAGCATTTT.

The CDR3 bases are TGTGCCAGCAGTTACAGACAGGGTCTGGGCTACACCTTC. Protein sequence: CASSYRQGLGYTF. The chain uses TRBV6-5 and TRBJ1-2, with 7 bases fitting TRBD1. The germline gives CDR1 MNHEY, CDR2 SVGAGI. The CDR3 is 13 residues long. The junction had 5 bases not matched to a gene; V was cut back by 2 bases and J by 8 bases.

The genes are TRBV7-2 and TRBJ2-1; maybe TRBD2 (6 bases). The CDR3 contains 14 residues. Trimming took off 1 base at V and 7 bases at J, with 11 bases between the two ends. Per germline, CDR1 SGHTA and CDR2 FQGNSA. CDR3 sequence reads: CASSLVAGRNEQFF. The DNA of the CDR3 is TGTGCCAGCAGCTTAGTTGCGGGGCGGAATGAGCAGTTCTTC.

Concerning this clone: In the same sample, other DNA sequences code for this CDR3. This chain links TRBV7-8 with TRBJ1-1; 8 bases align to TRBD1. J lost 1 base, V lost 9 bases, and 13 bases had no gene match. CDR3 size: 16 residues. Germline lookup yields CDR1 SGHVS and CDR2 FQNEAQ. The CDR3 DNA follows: TGTGCCAGTAGCCTAACAGGACAGGGAGGGAACACTGAAGCTTTCTTT. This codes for CASSLTGQGGNTEAFF. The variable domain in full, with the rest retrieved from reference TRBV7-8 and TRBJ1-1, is GAGVSQSPRYKVAKRGQDVALRCDPISGHVSLFWYQQALGQGPEFLTYFQNEAQLDKSGLPSDRFFAERPEGSVSTLKIQRTQQEDSAVYLCASSLTGQGGNTEAFFGQGTRLTVV.

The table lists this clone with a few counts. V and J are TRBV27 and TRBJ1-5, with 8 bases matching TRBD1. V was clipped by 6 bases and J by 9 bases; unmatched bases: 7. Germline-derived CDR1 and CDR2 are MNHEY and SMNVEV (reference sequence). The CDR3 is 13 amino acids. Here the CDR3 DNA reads TGTGCCAGCAGCCCCGGACAGGGTAGGCCCCAGCATTTT. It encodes CASSPGQGRPQHF.

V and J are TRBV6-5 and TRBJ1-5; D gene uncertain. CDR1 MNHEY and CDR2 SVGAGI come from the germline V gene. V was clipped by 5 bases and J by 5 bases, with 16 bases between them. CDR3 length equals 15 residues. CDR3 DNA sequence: TGTGCCAGCAGTCTCCAACCGGGATGGGATCAGCCCCAGCATTTT. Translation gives CASSLQPGWDQPQHF.

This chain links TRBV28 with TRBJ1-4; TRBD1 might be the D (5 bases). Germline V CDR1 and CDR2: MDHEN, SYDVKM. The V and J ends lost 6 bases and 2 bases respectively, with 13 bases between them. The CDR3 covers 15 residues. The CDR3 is CASRGRGNTNEKLFF. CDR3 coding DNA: TGTGCCAGCAGGGGGCGGGGAAACACTAATGAAAAACTGTTTTTT.

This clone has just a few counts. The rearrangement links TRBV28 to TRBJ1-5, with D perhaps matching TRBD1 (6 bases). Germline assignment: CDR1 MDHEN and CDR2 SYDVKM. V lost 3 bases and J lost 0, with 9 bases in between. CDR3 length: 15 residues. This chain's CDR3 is CASSLPDSSNQPQHF. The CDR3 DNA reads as TGTGCCAGCAGTTTGCCGGACAGTAGCAATCAGCCCCAGCATTTT.